This T cell receptor beta chain was recovered during a study of response to subunit inactivated influenza vaccine. Study-wide results and caveats: Authors proposed each seasonal influenza vaccination draws in few new T cells.

TCRdb reprocessed the RT-PCR reads with MiXCR, giving one entry per CDR3 protein. In the table there are over 650,000 distinct CDR3 sequences, less than 20% of which are singletons. The CDR3 has 15 amino acids. Germline-derived CDR1 and CDR2 are SEHNR and FQNEAQ (reference sequence). Trimming removed 1 base at V and 0 bases at J, with 9 bases between. This clonotype came up once. Antigen unknown. Here the sequenced sample was PBMCs from blood, taken roughly 5 days after vaccination. This clonotype was obtained from a man aged 50 to 59 who received an inactivated influenza vaccine. The chain employs TRBV7-9 and TRBJ1-1; TRBD1 is a possible D gene (5 bases). The CDR3 DNA sequence: TGTGCCAGCAGCTTAGGAGGGGTGGTGAACACTGAAGCTTTCTTT. Residues: CASSLGGVVNTEAFF.